Below, 20 T cell receptor beta chains from the same sample are listed, as sequenced in a study of T cells after yellow fever vaccination. From the 5' RACE reads, TCRdb called clonotypes with MiXCR, one entry per CDR3 protein. Among approximately 610,000 distinct CDR3 sequences listed, around 16% were seen once. Sample: PBMCs, taken 5 days after the first yellow fever vaccination. The receptor set was obtained from a man between 18 and 29 years old who received the YFV17D yellow fever vaccine.

The rearrangement uses TRBV7-9 and TRBJ2-3, with D maybe TRBD2 (6 bases). Germline values: CDR1 SEHNR, CDR2 FQNEAQ (reference sequence). This CDR3 contains 14 residues. With 5 bases removed from V and 6 bases from J, the gap between germline ends came to 15 bases. The CDR3 sequence: CASSAPGLGDTQYF. CDR3 coding DNA: TGTGCCAGCAGCGCTCCGGGACTGGGGGATACGCAGTATTTT.

V and J are TRBV5-1 and TRBJ1-2; the D gene is possibly TRBD1 (5 bases). CDR1 and CDR2 (germline): SGHRS, YFSETQ. Trimming pared 4 bases from V and 8 bases from J, leaving 18 bases between. The CDR3 has 14 amino acids. The CDR3 DNA is TGCGCCAGCAGCGGCCAGGGCCTGCTCGGGGGCTACACCTTC. It specifies CASSGQGLLGGYTF. The full variable domain, completed using reference TRBV5-1 and TRBJ1-2, is KAGVTQTPRYLIKTRGQQVTLSCSPISGHRSVSWYQQTPGQGLQFLFEYFSETQRNKGNFPGRFSGRQFSNSRSEMNVSTLELGDSALYLCASSGQGLLGGYTFGSGTRLTVV.

This clonotype turned up a few times. V is TRBV12-3 or TRBV12-4 and J is TRBJ1-2; weak D call: TRBD1 (6 bases). V was clipped by 10 bases and J by 4 bases, with 22 bases between them. The CDR3 spans 15 residues. The CDR3 sequence: CAISGGVPTPYGYTF. In DNA form, the CDR3 reads TGTGCCATAAGTGGGGGCGTTCCAACTCCCTATGGCTACACCTTC.

There are a few counts of this clonotype. CDR3 residues: CASRIFLAPSGRSEAFF. Here the CDR3 DNA reads TGCGCCAGCAGGATCTTTTTAGCTCCTTCTGGGCGGTCTGAAGCTTTCTTT. The chain recombines TRBV4-3 with TRBJ1-1; D unclear. This CDR3 has 17 residues. Germline V lookup: CDR1 LGHNA, CDR2 YSLEER. Between the trimmed V and J ends, which lost 6 bases and 6 bases, there was a span of 26 bases.

V usage is TRBV3-1 and J usage is TRBJ1-1, with D unclear. Trimming removed 3 bases from V and 6 bases from J, with 8 bases in between. The CDR3 totals 12 residues. Germline loops: CDR1 LGHDT, CDR2 YNNKEL (reference sequence). The CDR3 nucleotides are TGTGCCAGCAGCCAGTCAGGCGCTGAAGCTTTCTTT. This gives the protein CASSQSGAEAFF.

The table lists this clonotype with a few counts. The rearrangement links TRBV29-1 to TRBJ1-2; tentatively, D is TRBD1 (6 bases). V lost 4 bases and J 2 bases, leaving 11 bases between the germline ends. Germline values: CDR1 SQVTM, CDR2 ANQGSEA. The CDR3 totals 13 residues. CDR3 region: CSVVRGWNYGYTF. DNA for the CDR3: TGCAGCGTTGTAAGGGGGTGGAACTATGGCTACACCTTC.

Many counts were recorded for this clonotype. The CDR3 DNA reads TGCGCCAGCAGCCAGAACTACGAGCAGTACTTC. Its translation is CASSQNYEQYF. The rearrangement links TRBV4-1 to TRBJ2-7; D ambiguous. The CDR3 extends over 11 amino acids. Deletions cut 3 bases from V and 3 bases from J, with 3 bases between. The germline gives CDR1 MGHRA, CDR2 YSYEKL.

The CDR3 sequence is CASSTGQGNQPQHF. The CDR3, as DNA: TGTGCCAGTAGTACCGGACAGGGGAATCAGCCCCAGCATTTT. This chain connects TRBV19 to TRBJ1-5; 9 positions agree with TRBD1. After removal of 4 bases from V and 4 bases from J, the junction contained 2 bases not matched to a gene. CDR1 is LNHDA, CDR2 SQIVND, per germline (reference sequence). The CDR3 contains 14 residues. The full variable domain, its missing parts supplied by reference TRBV19 and TRBJ1-5, is DGGITQSPKYLFRKEGQNVTLSCEQNLNHDAMYWYRQDPGQGLRLIYYSQIVNDFQKGDIAEGYSVSREKKESFPLTVTSAQKNPTAFYLCASSTGQGNQPQHFGDGTRLSIL.

The genes are TRBV30 and TRBJ2-1, with 10 bases aligning to TRBD2. The V segment lost 1 base and the J segment 2 bases; nucleotides outside the gene matches: 14. Germline V gene data show CDR1 as GTSNPN and CDR2 as SVGIG (reference sequence). This CDR3 spans 19 amino acids. The CDR3 sequence is CAWSGGIAGGLQAYNEQFF. The CDR3 bases are TGTGCCTGGAGTGGGGGGATAGCGGGGGGCCTACAAGCCTACAATGAGCAGTTCTTC.

The chain links TRBV18 to TRBJ1-3, with a tentative D call TRBD1 (6 bases). Trimming shortened V by 0 bases and J by 2 bases, and 8 bases separated the two germline ends. The CDR3 runs to 15 residues. Looked up from germline, CDR1 is KGHSH and CDR2 is LQKENI. CDR3 nucleotide sequence: TGTGCCAGCTCACCACCGGCAGGGGCTGGAAACACCATATATTTT. Translating gives CASSPPAGAGNTIYF.

This clonotype was counted a few times. The chain joins TRBV7-9 to TRBJ1-1; possibly TRBD1 for D (5 bases). The V gene lost 5 bases and the J gene lost 6 bases, with 19 bases spanning the gap. The germline gives CDR1 SEHNR, CDR2 FQNEAQ (reference sequence). The CDR3 contains 15 residues. The DNA for the CDR3 is TGTGCCAGCAGCCTGGGACCTACGGAGGTCCCTGAAGCTTTCTTT. Protein product: CASSLGPTEVPEAFF.

The sample holds a few counts of this clonotype. This chain connects TRBV19 to TRBJ2-1; TRBD2 aligns across 14 bases. V gave up 3 bases and J gave up 2 bases; unmatched junction bases: 6. The V gene's germline CDR1 is LNHDA and CDR2 SQIVND (reference sequence). The CDR3 has 18 amino acids. The CDR3 loop is CASSILTSGGAAYNEQFF. The CDR3 nucleotides are TGTGCCAGTAGTATCCTGACTAGCGGGGGGGCGGCCTACAATGAGCAGTTCTTC.

In this sample, this clonotype turned up a few times. The chain employs TRBV4-2 and TRBJ2-2; TRBD1 might be the D (6 bases). The CDR3 is 15 residues long. Germline values: CDR1 LGHNA, CDR2 YNFKEQ. V dropped 5 bases and J dropped 3 bases, with 13 bases sitting between them. The CDR3 DNA sequence: TGTGCCAGCAGCACCTTAGGGACATACACCGGGGAGCTGTTTTTT. This sequence encodes CASSTLGTYTGELFF.

This clonotype was picked up a small number of times. The chain links TRBV2 to TRBJ2-3; 11 nucleotides agree with TRBD2. The CDR3 contains 15 residues. The J segment lost 6 bases and the V segment lost 4 bases, leaving 6 bases of the junction unmatched. CDR1 is SNHLY and CDR2 is FYNNEI in the germline V gene. This CDR3 is CASSVSLAGGDTQYF. As DNA, the CDR3 is TGTGCCAGCAGTGTGAGCCTAGCGGGGGGTGATACGCAGTATTTT.

This clonotype showed up many times. J is TRBJ2-1 and V is TRBV7-3, with TRBD1 matching over 10 bases. V trimming: 5 bases; J trimming: 5 bases; junction bases outside the gene matches: 9. The length of the CDR3 is 16 residues. CDR1 is SGHTA and CDR2 is FQGTGA in the germline V gene. CDR3 sequence: CASSRGGTGVDNEQFF. CDR3 coding DNA: TGTGCCAGCAGCCGGGGCGGGACAGGGGTGGACAATGAGCAGTTCTTC.

On this clonotype: One junction end disagrees with the germline gene, perhaps due to a read error. V usage is TRBV12-5 and J usage is TRBJ1-5; D is possibly TRBD1 (5 bases). Germline CDR1 LGHNT, CDR2 FRNRAP. The CDR3 has 14 residues. The CDR3 DNA follows: TGTGCTAGTGGCTTGGGGCAGGGCAATCAGCCCCAGCATTTT. Translation gives CASGLGQGNQPQHF.

As regards this clonotype: A clone one base away is much larger, so this may be a read error. The chain employs TRBV7-2 and TRBJ2-5, with D tentatively TRBD1 (6 bases). Per the germline V gene, CDR1 is SGHTA and CDR2 is FQGNSA. The CDR3 is made up of 11 amino acids. The CDR3 is CARRGRETQYF. CDR3 sequence (DNA): TGTGCCCGCAGGGGCAGGGAGACCCAGTACTTC.

This clonotype was observed a handful of times. The CDR3 loop reads CASSVSGVHTEAFF. CDR3 in DNA: TGTGCCAGCAGCGTATCGGGGGTTCACACTGAAGCTTTCTTT. This rearrangement joins TRBV9 to TRBJ1-1, with D possibly TRBD1 on 5 matching bases. The V end was cut by 1 base, the J end by 3 bases, with 10 bases between. The CDR3 contains 14 residues. Germline CDR1 reads SGDLS; CDR2 reads YYNGEE.

This clonotype has only a few counts. V usage is TRBV18 and J usage is TRBJ1-2, with 8 bases aligning to TRBD1. Germline assignment: CDR1 KGHSH and CDR2 LQKENI. The CDR3 covers 13 residues. The J segment lost 7 bases and the V segment lost 6 bases, leaving 7 bases of the junction unmatched. Here the CDR3 DNA reads TGTGCCAGCTCTGGACAGGGAAACGGTGGCTACACCTTC. Translating it yields CASSGQGNGGYTF.

V gene TRBV7-2 combines with J gene TRBJ1-4; the D is unclear. Between the trimmed V and J ends, which lost 5 bases and 6 bases, there was a span of 13 bases. This CDR3 is built from 14 residues. Germline loops: CDR1 SGHTA, CDR2 FQGNSA. The CDR3 spells CASSAPGYHEKLFF. CDR3 DNA sequence: TGTGCCAGCAGCGCGCCCGGGTACCATGAAAAACTGTTTTTT.